This T cell receptor (beta chain) was documented in a study of beta chain features in type 1 diabetes. Study-wide results and caveats: People with Type 1 diabetes carried modestly yet significantly shorter TCRB CDR3s in all four CD4+ subsets.

The germline gives CDR1 SGHTA, CDR2 FQGTGA. The CDR3 is 13 amino acids. The ends were cut back, 0 bases at V and 3 bases at J, with 6 bases in the middle. The sample holds a few counts of this clone. The target antigen is unknown. Every bit of the isolated RNA underwent reverse transcription, so sequencing read expressed TCRB transcripts. The assay was immunoSEQ multiplex PCR, and TCRdb's table has in-frame clones only and misses some. Of 250,000 to 300,000 clones in the sample, roughly an eighth were seen once. Sequenced input: naive CD4+ T cells from blood. The receptor was derived from a man under 40 with type 1 diabetes. The chain combines TRBV7-3 with TRBJ2-7; tentatively, D is TRBD1 (6 bases). This CDR3 is CASSLTQGYEQYF. The CDR3 DNA reads TGTGCCAGCAGCTTAACACAGGGCTACGAGCAGTACTTC.